This T cell receptor (beta chain) was found in a study of blood T cell repertoires in COVID-19. Study information: Whether acute or convalescent, the COVID-19 samples came from the United States, Italy and Spain. The cDNA or gDNA used as material had been derived from T cells, B-cell-depleted T cells, or PBMCs.

This CDR3 has 18 amino acids. V dropped 5 bases and J dropped 0; count of bases not matched to a gene: 9. Germline CDR1 and CDR2: PRHDT and FYEKMQ (reference sequence). Original processing methods: From reference gene primer amplification, estimates of nucleated cell counts were derived. Assay: immunoSEQ multiplex PCR; the TCRdb copy retains only in-frame clones and omits some. V and J calls and clone size come straight from that table; D and trimming were deduced from the DNA. The sample has 140,000 to 150,000 clones; roughly 87% are singletons. Sequenced: peripheral blood. J is TRBJ2-6 and V is TRBV13; TRBD1 matches at 8 bases. The receptor was derived from a human donor in a cohort sampled during active COVID-19. For the CDR3, the DNA is TGTGCCAGCAGCCCCCCCAGCAGGGGGCCCTCTGGGGCCAACGTCCTGACTTTC. Amino acids: CASSPPSRGPSGANVLTF. Complete variable domain (other parts from reference TRBV13 and TRBJ2-6): AAGVIQSPRHLIKEKRETATLKCYPIPRHDTVYWYQQGPGQDPQFLISFYEKMQSDKGSIPDRFSAQQFSDYHSELNMSSLELGDSALYFCASSPPSRGPSGANVLTFGAGSRLTVL.